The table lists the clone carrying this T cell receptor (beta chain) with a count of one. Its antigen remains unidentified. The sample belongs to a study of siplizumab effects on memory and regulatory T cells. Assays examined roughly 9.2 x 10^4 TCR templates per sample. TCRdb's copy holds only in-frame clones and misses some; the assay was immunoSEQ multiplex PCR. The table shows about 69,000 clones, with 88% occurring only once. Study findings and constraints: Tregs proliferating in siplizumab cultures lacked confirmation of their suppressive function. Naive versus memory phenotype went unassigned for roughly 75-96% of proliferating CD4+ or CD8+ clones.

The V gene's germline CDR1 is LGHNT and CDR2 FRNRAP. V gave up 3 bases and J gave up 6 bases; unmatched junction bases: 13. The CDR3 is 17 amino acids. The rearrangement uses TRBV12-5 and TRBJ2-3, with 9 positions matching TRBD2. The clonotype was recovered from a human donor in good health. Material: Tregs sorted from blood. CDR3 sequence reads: CASGFSQLAGYMDTQYF. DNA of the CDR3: TGTGCTAGTGGTTTTTCACAACTAGCGGGCTATATGGATACGCAGTATTTT.